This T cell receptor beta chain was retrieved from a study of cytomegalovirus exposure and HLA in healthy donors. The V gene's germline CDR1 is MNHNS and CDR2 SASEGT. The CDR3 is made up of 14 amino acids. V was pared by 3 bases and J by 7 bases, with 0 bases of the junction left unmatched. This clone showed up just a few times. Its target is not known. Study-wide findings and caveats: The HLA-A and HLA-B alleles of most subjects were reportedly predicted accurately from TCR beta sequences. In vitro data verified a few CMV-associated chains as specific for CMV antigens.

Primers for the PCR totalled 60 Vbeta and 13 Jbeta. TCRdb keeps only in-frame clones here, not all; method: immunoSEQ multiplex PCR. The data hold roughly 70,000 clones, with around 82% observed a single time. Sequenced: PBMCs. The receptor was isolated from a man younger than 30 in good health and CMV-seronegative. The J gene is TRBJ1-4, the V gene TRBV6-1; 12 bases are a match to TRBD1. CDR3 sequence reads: CASSEGQGAEKLFF. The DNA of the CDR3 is TGTGCCAGCAGTGAGGGACAGGGGGCTGAAAAACTGTTTTTT.